The rows below give T cell receptor beta chains drawn from one sample of a study of T cell changes during pregnancy in multiple sclerosis. Sequencing was performed with immunoSEQ multiplex PCR; in TCRdb, only in-frame clones are kept and a portion is missing. The sample records 20,000 to 25,000 clones, about nine tenths being singletons. The sequences come from CD8+ T cells from peripheral blood mononuclear cells, collected in the first trimester of pregnancy. These receptors were obtained from a female donor in good health, enrolled as a control in a pregnancy study. Both conserved end residues are part of each CDR3. A D gene is named only where the DNA matches it firmly. The size field is filled for only some rows; it gives once, few, many or a size class.

J	V	size	D	CDR3	DNA
TRBJ2-7	TRBV4-1	NA	NA	CASSQEEKGVYEQYF	TGCGCCAGCAGCCAAGAGGAGAAAGGGGTCTACGAGCAGTACTTC
TRBJ1-2	TRBV7-3	NA	TRBD1	CASSPDGTADGYTF	TGTGCCAGCAGCCCAGACGGGACAGCTGATGGCTACACCTTC
TRBJ1-1	TRBV6-5	NA	NA	CASSYGTTLEAFF	TGTGCCAGCAGTTACGGGACAACCCTTGAAGCTTTCTTT
TRBJ1-2	TRBV4-3	NA	TRBD1	CASSQVNRGGGYTF	TGCGCCAGCAGCCAAGTGAACAGGGGGGGAGGCTACACCTTC
TRBJ2-5	TRBV6-6	NA	NA	CASSYSGGGGETQYF	TGTGCCAGCAGTTACTCAGGGGGGGGCGGGGAGACCCAGTACTTC
TRBJ2-5	TRBV15	few	NA	CATSGGGGAEETQYF	TGTGCCACCAGCGGGGGAGGGGGGGCAGAAGAGACCCAGTACTTC
TRBJ1-1	TRBV18	once	TRBD1	CASSGTGLGTEAFF	TGTGCCAGCTCTGGGACAGGATTGGGCACTGAAGCTTTCTTT
TRBJ2-5	TRBV10-3	NA	NA	CATEGGGEETQYF	TGTGCCACCGAGGGGGGGGGTGAAGAGACCCAGTACTTC
TRBJ2-3	TRBV5-4	once	TRBD2	CASSGRSGGFTDTQYF	TGTGCCAGCAGCGGCCGGAGCGGGGGATTCACAGATACGCAGTATTTT
TRBJ1-1	TRBV11-1	NA	NA	CASSPRGIVVGTEAFF	TGTGCCAGCAGCCCAAGGGGAATAGTGGTTGGGACTGAAGCTTTCTTT
TRBJ2-7	TRBV13	NA	NA	CASSFDGGISYEQYF	TGTGCCAGCAGCTTCGACGGGGGAATCTCCTACGAGCAGTACTTC
TRBJ2-1	TRBV6-5	NA	TRBD2	CASSYSGLAFEQFF	TGTGCCAGCAGTTACTCGGGACTAGCGTTTGAGCAGTTCTTC
TRBJ2-1	TRBV5-6	NA	NA	CASSLAAVDNEQFF	TGTGCCAGCAGCTTGGCCGCGGTGGACAATGAGCAGTTCTTC
TRBJ2-1	TRBV7-9	once	TRBD1	CAIPYRDRGPNEQFF	TGTGCCATCCCATACCGGGACAGGGGACCCAATGAGCAGTTCTTC
TRBJ1-2	TRBV7-9	NA	NA	CASSSNRGYTF	TGTGCCAGCAGCTCCAACAGGGGCTACACCTTC
TRBJ1-2	TRBV4-3	once	NA	CASSQSTATNYGYTF	TGCGCCAGCAGCCAGTCGACAGCAACTAACTATGGCTACACCTTC
TRBJ1-2	TRBV30	NA	NA	CAWSPDRRVPYGYTF	TGTGCCTGGAGTCCCGACAGGCGGGTGCCCTATGGCTACACCTTC
TRBJ1-2	TRBV27	medium-sized	NA	CASSLSARADYGYTF	TGTGCCAGCAGTTTATCGGCCAGGGCAGACTATGGCTACACCTTC
TRBJ1-4	TRBV4-3	NA	NA	CASSQDLAGQTDEKLFF	TGCGCCAGCAGCCAAGATTTGGCGGGGCAGACTGATGAAAAACTGTTTTTT
TRBJ2-1	TRBV6-6	NA	NA	CASRVAGGSHPPVF	NA
TRBJ2-2	TRBV18	NA	NA	CASSPPTFSGELFF	TGTGCCAGCTCACCCCCGACATTCTCCGGGGAGCTGTTTTTT
TRBJ2-1	TRBV6-1	NA	TRBD2	CASSDRGVLNEQFF	TGTGCCAGCAGTGATCGGGGGGTGCTGAATGAGCAGTTCTTC
TRBJ2-7	TRBV7-2	NA	NA	CASSLGVGSPYEQYF	TGTGCCAGCAGCTTAGGGGTCGGGTCACCCTACGAGCAGTACTTC
TRBJ1-4	TRBV6-6	NA	TRBD1	CASSYSQDREVEKLFF	TGTGCCAGCAGTTACTCGCAGGACAGGGAGGTTGAAAAACTGTTTTTT
TRBJ2-1	TRBV30	once	TRBD2	CAWSTGGASNEQFF	TGTGCCTGGAGTACGGGGGGGGCCTCCAATGAGCAGTTCTTC
TRBJ1-1	TRBV13	few	NA	CASSSTVTEAFF	TGTGCCAGCAGCTCGACAGTCACTGAAGCTTTCTTT
TRBJ2-3	TRBV7-9	NA	NA	CASSIGAVDKDTQYF	TGTGCCAGCAGCATAGGGGCAGTCGACAAAGATACGCAGTATTTT
TRBJ1-2	TRBV7-3	NA	TRBD1	CASSLSGTGSYGYTF	TGTGCCAGCAGCTTAAGTGGGACAGGCTCCTATGGCTACACCTTC
TRBJ2-2	TRBV7-9	once	NA	CASSPLEGVLGGELFF	TGTGCCAGCAGCCCCCTGGAGGGAGTGTTGGGCGGGGAGCTGTTTTTT
TRBJ2-1	TRBV19	once	TRBD1	CASSAWTGEYEQFF	TGTGCCAGTAGTGCGTGGACAGGGGAGTATGAGCAGTTCTTC
TRBJ2-3	TRBV28	NA	TRBD1	CASLGTGSTDTQYF	TGTGCCAGCCTGGGGACAGGGAGCACAGATACGCAGTATTTT
TRBJ1-2	TRBV19	medium-sized	NA	CASTTGIYYGYTF	TGTGCCAGTACAACAGGTATATACTATGGCTACACCTTC
TRBJ2-1	TRBV9	NA	NA	CASSVWWASYNEQFF	TGTGCCAGCAGCGTATGGTGGGCCTCCTACAATGAGCAGTTCTTC
TRBJ2-5	TRBV4-1	NA	NA	CASSQDRETQYF	TGCGCCAGCAGCCAAGATAGAGAGACCCAGTACTTC
TRBJ2-5	TRBV28	NA	NA	CASSPQGGEETQYF	TGTGCCAGCAGTCCACAGGGGGGGGAAGAGACCCAGTACTTC
TRBJ1-5	TRBV28	NA	NA	CASRKGRGRDQPQHF	TGTGCCAGCAGAAAGGGCAGGGGACGGGATCAGCCCCAGCATTTT
TRBJ2-1	TRBV6-4	NA	TRBD2	CASSEGTSGANEQFF	TGTGCCAGCAGTGAAGGGACTAGCGGGGCCAATGAGCAGTTCTTC